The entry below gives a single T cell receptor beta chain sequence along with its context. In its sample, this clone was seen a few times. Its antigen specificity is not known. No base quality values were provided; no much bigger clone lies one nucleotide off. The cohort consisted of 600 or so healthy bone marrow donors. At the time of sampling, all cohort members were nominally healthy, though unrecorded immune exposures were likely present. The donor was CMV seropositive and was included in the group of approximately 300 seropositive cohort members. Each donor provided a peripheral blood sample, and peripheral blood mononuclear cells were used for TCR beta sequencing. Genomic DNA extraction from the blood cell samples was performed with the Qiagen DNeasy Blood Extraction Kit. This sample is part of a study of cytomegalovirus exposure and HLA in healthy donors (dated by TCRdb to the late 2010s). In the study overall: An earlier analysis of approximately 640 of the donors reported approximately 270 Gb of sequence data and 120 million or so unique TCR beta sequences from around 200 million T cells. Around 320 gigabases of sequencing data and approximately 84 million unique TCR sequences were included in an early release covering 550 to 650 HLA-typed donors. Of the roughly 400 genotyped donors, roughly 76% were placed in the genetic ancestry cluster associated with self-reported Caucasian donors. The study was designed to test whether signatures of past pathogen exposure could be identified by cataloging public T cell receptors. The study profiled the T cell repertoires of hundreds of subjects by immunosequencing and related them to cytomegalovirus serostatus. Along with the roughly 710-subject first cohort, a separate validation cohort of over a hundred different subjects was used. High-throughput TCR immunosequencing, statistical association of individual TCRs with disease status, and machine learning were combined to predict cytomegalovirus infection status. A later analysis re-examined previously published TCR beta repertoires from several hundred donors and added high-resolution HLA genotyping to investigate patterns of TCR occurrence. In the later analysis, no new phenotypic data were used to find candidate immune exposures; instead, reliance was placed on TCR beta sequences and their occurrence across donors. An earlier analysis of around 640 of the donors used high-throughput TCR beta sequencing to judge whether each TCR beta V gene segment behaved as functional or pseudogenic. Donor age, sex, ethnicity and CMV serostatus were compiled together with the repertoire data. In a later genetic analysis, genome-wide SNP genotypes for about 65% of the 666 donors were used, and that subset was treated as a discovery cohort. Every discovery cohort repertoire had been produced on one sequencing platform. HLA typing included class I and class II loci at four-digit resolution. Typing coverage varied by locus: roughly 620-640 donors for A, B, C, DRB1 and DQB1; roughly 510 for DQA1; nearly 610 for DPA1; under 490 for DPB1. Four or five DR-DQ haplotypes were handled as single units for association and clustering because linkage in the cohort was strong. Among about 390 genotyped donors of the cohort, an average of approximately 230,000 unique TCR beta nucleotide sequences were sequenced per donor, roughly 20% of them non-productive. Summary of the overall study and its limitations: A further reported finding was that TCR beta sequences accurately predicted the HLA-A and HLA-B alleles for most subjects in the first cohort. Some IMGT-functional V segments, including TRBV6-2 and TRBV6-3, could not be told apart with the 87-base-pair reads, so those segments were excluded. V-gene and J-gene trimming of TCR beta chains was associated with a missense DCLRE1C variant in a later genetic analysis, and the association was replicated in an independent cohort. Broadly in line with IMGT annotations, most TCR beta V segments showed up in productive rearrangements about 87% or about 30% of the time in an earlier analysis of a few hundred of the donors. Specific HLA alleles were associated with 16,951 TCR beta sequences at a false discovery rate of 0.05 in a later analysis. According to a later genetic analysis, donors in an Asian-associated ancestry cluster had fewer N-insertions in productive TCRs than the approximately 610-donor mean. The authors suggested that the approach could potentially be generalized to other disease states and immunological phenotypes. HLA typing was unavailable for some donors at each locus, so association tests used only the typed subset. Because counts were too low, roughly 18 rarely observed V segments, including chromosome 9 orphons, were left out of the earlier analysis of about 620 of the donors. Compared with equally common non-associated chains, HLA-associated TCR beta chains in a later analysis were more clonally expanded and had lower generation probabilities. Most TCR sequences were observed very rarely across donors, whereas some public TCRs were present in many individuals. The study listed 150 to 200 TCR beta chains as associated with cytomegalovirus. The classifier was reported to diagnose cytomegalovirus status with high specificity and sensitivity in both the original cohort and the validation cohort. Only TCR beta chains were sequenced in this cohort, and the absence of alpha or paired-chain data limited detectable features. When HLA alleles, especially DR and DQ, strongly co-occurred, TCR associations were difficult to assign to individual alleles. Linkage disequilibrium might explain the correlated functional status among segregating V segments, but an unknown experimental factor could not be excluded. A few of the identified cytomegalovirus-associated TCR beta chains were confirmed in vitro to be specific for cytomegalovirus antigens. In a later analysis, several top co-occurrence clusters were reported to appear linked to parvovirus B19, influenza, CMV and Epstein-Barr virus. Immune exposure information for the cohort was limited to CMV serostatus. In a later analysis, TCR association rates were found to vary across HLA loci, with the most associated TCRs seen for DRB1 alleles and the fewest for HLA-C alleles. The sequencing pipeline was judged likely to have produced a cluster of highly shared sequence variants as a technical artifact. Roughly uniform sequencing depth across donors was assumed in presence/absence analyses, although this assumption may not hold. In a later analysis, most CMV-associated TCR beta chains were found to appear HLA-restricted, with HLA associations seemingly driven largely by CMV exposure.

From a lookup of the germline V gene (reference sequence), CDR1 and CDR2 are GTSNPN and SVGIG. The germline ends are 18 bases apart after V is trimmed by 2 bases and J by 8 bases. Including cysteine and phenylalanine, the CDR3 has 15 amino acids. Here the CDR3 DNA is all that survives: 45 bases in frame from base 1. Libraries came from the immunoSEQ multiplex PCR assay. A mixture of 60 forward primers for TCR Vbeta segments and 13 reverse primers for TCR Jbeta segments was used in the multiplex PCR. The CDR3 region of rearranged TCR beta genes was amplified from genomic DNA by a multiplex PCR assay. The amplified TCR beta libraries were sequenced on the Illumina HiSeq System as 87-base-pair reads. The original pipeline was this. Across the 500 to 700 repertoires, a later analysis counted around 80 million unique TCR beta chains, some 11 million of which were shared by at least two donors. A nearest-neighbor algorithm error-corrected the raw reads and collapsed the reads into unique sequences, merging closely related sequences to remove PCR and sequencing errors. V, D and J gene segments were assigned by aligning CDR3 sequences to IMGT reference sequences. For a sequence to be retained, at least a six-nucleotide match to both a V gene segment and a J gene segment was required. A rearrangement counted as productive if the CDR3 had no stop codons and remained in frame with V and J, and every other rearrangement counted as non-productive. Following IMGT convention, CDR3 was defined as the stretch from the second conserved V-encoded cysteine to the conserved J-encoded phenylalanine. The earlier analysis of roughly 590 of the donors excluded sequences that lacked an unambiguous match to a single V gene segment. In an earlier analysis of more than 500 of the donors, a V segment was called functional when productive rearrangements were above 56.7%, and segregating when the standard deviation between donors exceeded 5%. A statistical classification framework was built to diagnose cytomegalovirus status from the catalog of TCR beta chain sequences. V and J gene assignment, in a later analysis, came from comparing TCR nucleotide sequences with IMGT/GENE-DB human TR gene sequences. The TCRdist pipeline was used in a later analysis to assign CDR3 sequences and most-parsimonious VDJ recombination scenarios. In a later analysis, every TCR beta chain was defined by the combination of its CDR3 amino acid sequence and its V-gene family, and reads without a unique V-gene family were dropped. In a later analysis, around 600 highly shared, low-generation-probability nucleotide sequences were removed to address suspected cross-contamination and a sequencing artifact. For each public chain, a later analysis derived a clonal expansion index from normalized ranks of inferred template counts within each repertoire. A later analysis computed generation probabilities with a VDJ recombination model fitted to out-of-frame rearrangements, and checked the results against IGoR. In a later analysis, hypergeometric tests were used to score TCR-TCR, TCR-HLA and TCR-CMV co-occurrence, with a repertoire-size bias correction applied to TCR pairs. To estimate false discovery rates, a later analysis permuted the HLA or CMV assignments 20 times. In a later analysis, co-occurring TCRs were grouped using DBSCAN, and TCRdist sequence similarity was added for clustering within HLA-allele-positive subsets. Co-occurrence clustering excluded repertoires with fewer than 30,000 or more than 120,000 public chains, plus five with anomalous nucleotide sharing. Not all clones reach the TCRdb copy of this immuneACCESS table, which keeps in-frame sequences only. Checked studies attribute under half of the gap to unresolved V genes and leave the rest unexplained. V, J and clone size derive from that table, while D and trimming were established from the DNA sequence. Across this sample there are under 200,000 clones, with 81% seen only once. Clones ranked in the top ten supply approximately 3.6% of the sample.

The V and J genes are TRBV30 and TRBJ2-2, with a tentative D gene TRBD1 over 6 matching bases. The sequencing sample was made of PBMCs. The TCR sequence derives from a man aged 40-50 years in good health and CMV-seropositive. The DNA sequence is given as TGTGCCTGGAGTTGGTCAGGGGTTAGGTGGGGGGAGCTGTTTTTT. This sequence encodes CAWSWSGVRWGELFF.